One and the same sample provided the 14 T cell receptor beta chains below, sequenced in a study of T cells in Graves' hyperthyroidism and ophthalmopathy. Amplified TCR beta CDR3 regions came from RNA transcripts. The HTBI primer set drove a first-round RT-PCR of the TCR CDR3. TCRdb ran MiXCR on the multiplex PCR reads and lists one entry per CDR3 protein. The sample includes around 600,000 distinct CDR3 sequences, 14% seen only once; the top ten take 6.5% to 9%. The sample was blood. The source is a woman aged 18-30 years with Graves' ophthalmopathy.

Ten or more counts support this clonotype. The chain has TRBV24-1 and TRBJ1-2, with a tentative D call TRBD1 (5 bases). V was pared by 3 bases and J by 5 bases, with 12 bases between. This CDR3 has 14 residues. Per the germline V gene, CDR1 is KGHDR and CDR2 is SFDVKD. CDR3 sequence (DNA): TGTGCCACCAGTGATGCTGGGGGAGCGTATGGCTACACCTTC. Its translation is CATSDAGGAYGYTF.

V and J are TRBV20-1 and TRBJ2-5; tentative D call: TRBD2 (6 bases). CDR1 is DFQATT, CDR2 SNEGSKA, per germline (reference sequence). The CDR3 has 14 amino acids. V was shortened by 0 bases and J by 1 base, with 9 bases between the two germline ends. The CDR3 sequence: CSAREGRFQETQYF. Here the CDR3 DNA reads TGCAGTGCTAGAGAAGGGAGGTTCCAAGAGACCCAGTACTTC.

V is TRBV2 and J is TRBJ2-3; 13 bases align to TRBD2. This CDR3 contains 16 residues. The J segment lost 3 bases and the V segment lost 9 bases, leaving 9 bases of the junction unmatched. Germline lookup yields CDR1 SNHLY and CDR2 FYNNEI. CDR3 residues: CARGRTSGSETDTQYF. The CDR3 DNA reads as TGTGCCAGGGGACGGACTAGCGGGAGTGAGACAGATACGCAGTATTTT.

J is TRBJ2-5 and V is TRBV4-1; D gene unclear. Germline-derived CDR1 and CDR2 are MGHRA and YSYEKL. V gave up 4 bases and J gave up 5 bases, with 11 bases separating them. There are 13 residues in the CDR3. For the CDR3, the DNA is TGCGCCAGCAGCCGCTATCATCGGGAGACCCAGTACTTC. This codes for CASSRYHRETQYF.

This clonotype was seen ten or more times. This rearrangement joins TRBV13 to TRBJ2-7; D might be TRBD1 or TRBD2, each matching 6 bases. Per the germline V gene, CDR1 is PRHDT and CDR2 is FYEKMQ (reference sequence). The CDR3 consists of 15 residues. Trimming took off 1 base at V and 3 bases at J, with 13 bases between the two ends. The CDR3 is CASSLEGEDNYEQYF. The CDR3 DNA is TGTGCCAGCAGCTTAGAGGGGGAGGACAACTACGAGCAGTACTTC.

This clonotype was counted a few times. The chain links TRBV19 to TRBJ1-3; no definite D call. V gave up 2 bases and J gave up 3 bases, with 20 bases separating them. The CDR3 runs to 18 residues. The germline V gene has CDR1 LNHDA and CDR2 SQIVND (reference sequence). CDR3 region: CASSIIGAVVSLGNTIYF. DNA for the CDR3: TGTGCCAGTAGTATAATCGGCGCGGTTGTCTCCCTTGGAAACACCATATATTTT. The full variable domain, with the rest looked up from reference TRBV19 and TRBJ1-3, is DGGITQSPKYLFRKEGQNVTLSCEQNLNHDAMYWYRQDPGQGLRLIYYSQIVNDFQKGDIAEGYSVSREKKESFPLTVTSAQKNPTAFYLCASSIIGAVVSLGNTIYFGEGSWLTVV.

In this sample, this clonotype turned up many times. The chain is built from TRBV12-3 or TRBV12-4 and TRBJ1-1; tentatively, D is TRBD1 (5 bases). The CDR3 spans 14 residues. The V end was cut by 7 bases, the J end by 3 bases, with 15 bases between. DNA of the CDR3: TGTGCCAGCATTCCCAGGGAAGGGCACACTGAAGCTTTCTTT. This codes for CASIPREGHTEAFF.

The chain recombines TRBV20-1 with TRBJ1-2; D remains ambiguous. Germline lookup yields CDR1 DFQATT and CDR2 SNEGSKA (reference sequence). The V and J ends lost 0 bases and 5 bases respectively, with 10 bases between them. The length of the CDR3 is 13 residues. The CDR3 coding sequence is TGCAGTGCTAGAGATAGGGAATCTTATGGCTACACCTTC. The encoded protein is CSARDRESYGYTF.

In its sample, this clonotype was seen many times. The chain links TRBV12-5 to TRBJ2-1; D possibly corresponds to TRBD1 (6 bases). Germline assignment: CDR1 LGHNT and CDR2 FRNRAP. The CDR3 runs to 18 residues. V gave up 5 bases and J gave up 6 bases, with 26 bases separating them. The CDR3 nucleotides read TGTGCTAGTGGTCACACCCCTCTCGGCAGGGGAGTTGTCAATGAGCAGTTCTTC. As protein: CASGHTPLGRGVVNEQFF.

DNA for the CDR3: TGTGCCAGCAGTTTATCCCCAGCGGGGGACTACGAGCAGTACTTC. Protein sequence: CASSLSPAGDYEQYF. The chain joins TRBV27 to TRBJ2-7, with 8 positions matching TRBD2. The CDR3 runs to 15 residues. The J segment lost 3 bases and the V segment lost 0 bases, leaving 4 bases of the junction unmatched. Germline-derived CDR1 and CDR2 are MNHEY and SMNVEV (reference sequence).

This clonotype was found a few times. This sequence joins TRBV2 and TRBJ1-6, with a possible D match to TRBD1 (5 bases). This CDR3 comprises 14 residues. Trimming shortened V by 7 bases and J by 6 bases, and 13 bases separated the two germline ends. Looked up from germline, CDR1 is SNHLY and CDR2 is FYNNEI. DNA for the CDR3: TGTGCCAGCACTGCGCAGGGAATTAATTCACCCCTCCACTTT. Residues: CASTAQGINSPLHF.

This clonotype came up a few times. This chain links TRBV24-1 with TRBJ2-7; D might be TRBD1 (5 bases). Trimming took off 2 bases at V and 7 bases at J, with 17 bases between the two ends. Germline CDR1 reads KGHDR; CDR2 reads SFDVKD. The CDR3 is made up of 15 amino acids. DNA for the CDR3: TGTGCCACCAGTGATTCGGCCCAGGGATGGGGTGAGCAGTACTTC. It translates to CATSDSAQGWGEQYF.

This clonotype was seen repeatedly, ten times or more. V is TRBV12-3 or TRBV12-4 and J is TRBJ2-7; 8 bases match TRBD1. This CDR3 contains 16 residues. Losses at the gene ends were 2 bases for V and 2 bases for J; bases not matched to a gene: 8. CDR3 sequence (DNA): TGTGCCAGCAGTTTAAGGACAGGGCTGCTACCCTACGAGCAGTACTTC. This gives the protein CASSLRTGLLPYEQYF.

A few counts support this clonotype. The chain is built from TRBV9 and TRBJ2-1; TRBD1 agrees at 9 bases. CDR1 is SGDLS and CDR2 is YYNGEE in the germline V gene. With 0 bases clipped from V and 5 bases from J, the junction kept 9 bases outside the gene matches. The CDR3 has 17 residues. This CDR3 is CASSVVEGQGKDNEQFF. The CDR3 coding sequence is TGTGCCAGCAGCGTAGTAGAGGGACAGGGAAAAGACAATGAGCAGTTCTTC.